What follows are 6 T cell receptor beta chains derived from one specimen sequenced in a study of cytomegalovirus exposure and HLA in healthy donors. Clones were read by immunoSEQ multiplex PCR, and TCRdb kept only the in-frame ones, dropping some. The table records 60,000 to 90,000 clones, 94% of them present only once. The sequenced material came from PBMCs. The source is a woman between 18 and 30 years old in good health and CMV-seronegative.

V is TRBV6-4 and J is TRBJ2-3; 10 nucleotides line up with TRBD1. V trimming: 5 bases; J trimming: 3 bases; junction bases outside the gene matches: 5. This CDR3 comprises 15 residues. Germline V gene lookup returns CDR1 MRHNA and CDR2 SNTAGT. The CDR3 nucleotides are TGTGCCAGCAGTCCGGGACAGGGGAGGACAGATACGCAGTATTTT. Translation: CASSPGQGRTDTQYF.

CDR3 DNA: TGTGCCAGCAGGCGGACTAGCGGGGGGGTCACAGATACGCAGTATTTT. This sequence encodes CASRRTSGGVTDTQYF. This rearrangement joins TRBV27 to TRBJ2-3; 15 bases match TRBD2. V gave up 6 bases and J gave up 2 bases; unmatched junction bases: 3. The germline V gene has CDR1 MNHEY and CDR2 SMNVEV (reference sequence). This CDR3 is 16 amino acids long.

V usage is TRBV14 and J usage is TRBJ1-1, with D possibly being TRBD1 (6 bases). Germline V gene data show CDR1 as SGHDN and CDR2 as FVKESK. This CDR3 has 15 residues. Trimming removed 4 bases from V and 1 base from J, with 13 bases in between. CDR3 amino acids: CASSPQGIRNTEAFF. The CDR3 nucleotides are TGTGCCAGCAGCCCGCAGGGGATCCGGAACACTGAAGCTTTCTTT.

This rearrangement joins TRBV18 to TRBJ2-5; 9 nucleotides line up with TRBD1. J gave up 5 bases and V 8 bases, and 15 bases lay outside the gene matches. Germline V lookup: CDR1 KGHSH, CDR2 LQKENI. CDR3 size: 16 residues. The CDR3 coding sequence is TGTGCCAGCCACAACCAACAGGGGGCGCGGGGTGAGACCCAGTACTTC. This translates into CASHNQQGARGETQYF. Full variable domain (outside the CDR3, taken from reference TRBV18 and TRBJ2-5): NAGVMQNPRHLVRRRGQEARLRCSPMKGHSHVYWYRQLPEEGLKFMVYLQKENIIDESGMPKERFSAEFPKEGPSILRIQQVVRGDSAAYFCASHNQQGARGETQYFGPGTRLLVL.

This chain links TRBV18 with TRBJ1-3, with a possible D match to TRBD1 (5 bases). Trimming removed 4 bases at V and 4 bases at J, with 14 bases between. Germline CDR1 KGHSH, CDR2 LQKENI. This CDR3 comprises 15 residues. CDR3 protein: CASSRLDTQGNTIYF. The CDR3 DNA is TGTGCCAGCTCACGATTGGACACCCAAGGAAACACCATATATTTT.

The V gene is TRBV19, the J gene TRBJ1-1, with 9 bases that match TRBD1. Germline V CDR1 and CDR2: LNHDA, SQIVND (reference sequence). The CDR3 extends over 21 amino acids. The junction had 27 bases not matched to a gene; V was cut back by 5 bases and J by 5 bases. The CDR3 spells CASSGVTGRIVGTGRSTEAFF. The CDR3 nucleotides read TGTGCCAGTAGTGGGGTGACAGGGAGAATTGTGGGGACAGGGAGAAGTACTGAAGCTTTCTTT. Using reference TRBV19 and TRBJ1-1 for the parts outside the CDR3, the full variable domain is DGGITQSPKYLFRKEGQNVTLSCEQNLNHDAMYWYRQDPGQGLRLIYYSQIVNDFQKGDIAEGYSVSREKKESFPLTVTSAQKNPTAFYLCASSGVTGRIVGTGRSTEAFFGQGTRLTVV.